The 30 T cell receptor beta chains given below trace back to one sample, sequenced in a study of T cell responses to AZD1222 COVID-19 vaccine (dated by TCRdb to the early 2020s). The time point label, read with the paper, signifies: about 28 days (+/-7) after the second vaccine dose. Library generation was performed with the immunoSEQ multiplex PCR assay. This immuneACCESS table, as held by TCRdb, lists in-frame sequences with V and J called but not all clones. Of the missing ones, under half trace to an unresolved V gene in checked studies; the others have no known cause. This sample comprises about 34,000 clones, roughly 74% of them detected only once. The top ten hold about 4.7% of the sample. The source was peripheral blood, collected 28 days after the second AZD1222 dose. The receptors shown here come from an adult who received the AZD1222 COVID-19 vaccine.

The CDR3 nucleotides are TGTGCCAGTAGTATAGGGTCTGCTGGAAACACCATATATTTT. Protein: CASSIGSAGNTIYF. The genes are TRBV19 and TRBJ1-3; D call uncertain. The CDR3 contains 14 residues. In germline, CDR1 is LNHDA, CDR2 SQIVND (reference sequence). V lost 1 base, J lost 2 bases, and 6 bases lay in between.

Only a few counts were recorded for this clone. The chain combines TRBV7-3 with TRBJ2-3; 7 bases are shared with TRBD1. Germline values: CDR1 SGHTA, CDR2 FQGTGA. The CDR3 spans 15 residues. The ends lost 5 bases at V and 2 bases at J; junction bases unmatched: 7. As DNA, the CDR3 is TGTGCCAGCAGCCACACGGGACAGAACACAGATACGCAGTATTTT. It specifies CASSHTGQNTDTQYF.

V is TRBV4-1 and J is TRBJ1-1, with D perhaps TRBD1 (5 bases). CDR1 MGHRA and CDR2 YSYEKL come from the germline V gene. This CDR3 contains 16 residues. V lost 4 bases, J lost 0 bases, and 15 bases lay in between. In DNA form, the CDR3 reads TGCGCCAGCAGCCGATCGGGGGGAACAATGAACACTGAAGCTTTCTTT. This encodes CASSRSGGTMNTEAFF.

The chain joins TRBV6-1 to TRBJ2-1; 10 bases agree with TRBD2. This CDR3 has 13 amino acids. The V segment lost 6 bases and the J segment 8 bases; nucleotides outside the gene matches: 4. Germline V CDR1 and CDR2: MNHNS, SASEGT. CDR3 sequence: CASSVAGGYEQFF. CDR3 DNA: TGTGCCAGCAGCGTAGCGGGGGGCTATGAGCAGTTCTTC.

J is TRBJ1-4 and V is TRBV11-2; D gene ambiguous. Trimming left V 1 base short and J 0 bases short, with 15 bases between. CDR1 is SGHAT and CDR2 is FQNNGV in the germline V gene. This CDR3 spans 18 amino acids. CDR3 amino acids: CASSLGGPAYTTNEKLFF. The CDR3 DNA is TGTGCCAGCAGCTTAGGTGGGCCAGCCTACACAACTAATGAAAAACTGTTTTTT. Full variable domain (missing parts from reference TRBV11-2 and TRBJ1-4): EAGVAQSPRYKIIEKRQSVAFWCNPISGHATLYWYQQILGQGPKLLIQFQNNGVVDDSQLPKDRFSAERLKGVDSTLKIQPAKLEDSAVYLCASSLGGPAYTTNEKLFFGSGTQLSVL.

The chain has TRBV18 and TRBJ1-1, with 9 bases fitting TRBD1. The CDR3 covers 15 residues. The V gene's germline CDR1 is KGHSH and CDR2 LQKENI. V shed 2 bases, J shed 3 bases, and the junction held 4 bases outside the gene matches. The CDR3 here is CASSPKQGADTEAFF. For the CDR3, the DNA is TGTGCCAGCTCACCAAAACAGGGGGCGGACACTGAAGCTTTCTTT.

This clone was observed a handful of times. The chain uses TRBV30 and TRBJ1-6, with unresolved D. V was clipped by 5 bases and J by 6 bases, with 11 bases between them. Germline assignment: CDR1 GTSNPN and CDR2 SVGIG (reference sequence). The CDR3 is 13 amino acids. The CDR3 coding sequence is TGTGCCTGGCAAGGGTCGGGTAATTCACCCCTCCACTTT. Protein: CAWQGSGNSPLHF.

CDR3 loop: CASSQDPALSGHLNTEAFF. CDR3 DNA: TGCGCCAGCAGCCAAGATCCGGCTCTTTCGGGTCATCTGAACACTGAAGCTTTCTTT. The chain joins TRBV4-1 to TRBJ1-1; D not resolved. The V end lost 0 bases, the J end lost 0 bases, and 20 bases lay between the germline ends. The CDR3 totals 19 residues. Germline V gene data show CDR1 as MGHRA and CDR2 as YSYEKL.

V usage is TRBV21-1 and J usage is TRBJ1-2. TRBV21-1 has pseudogene status. The CDR3 is made up of 16 amino acids. The CDR3 DNA reads as TGTGCCAGCAGCACCCCCGACTGTCCAGACCCCTATGGCTACACCTTC. This codes for CASSTPDCPDPYGYTF.

The chain combines TRBV6-5 with TRBJ1-2, with 7 positions matching TRBD1. In germline, CDR1 is MNHEY, CDR2 SVGAGI. J lost 7 bases, V lost 0 bases, and 2 bases had no gene match. The CDR3 consists of 13 residues. For the CDR3, the DNA is TGTGCCAGCAGTTACTCGGGACAGCGTGGCTACACCTTC. It specifies CASSYSGQRGYTF.

This clone showed up just once. The chain uses TRBV10-1 and TRBJ1-1; unclear D gene. Per the germline V gene, CDR1 is WNHNN and CDR2 is SYGVQD (reference sequence). Trimming stripped 0 bases from V and 5 bases from J, with 13 bases between. There are 15 residues in the CDR3. CDR3 DNA sequence: TGCGCCAGCAGTGAGTCGTATTCTAGGGTAACTGAAGCTTTCTTT. This encodes CASSESYSRVTEAFF.

Sample share makes this clone medium-sized (0.01 to 0.1%). V and J are TRBV27 and TRBJ2-1; D might be TRBD1 (6 bases). This CDR3 spans 11 amino acids. Germline V lookup: CDR1 MNHEY, CDR2 SMNVEV (reference sequence). The CDR3 region has the DNA TGTGCTATTGGGGGCCTCAATGAGCAGTTCTTC. It yields the protein CAIGGLNEQFF.

The chain employs TRBV20-1 and TRBJ1-3; D ambiguous. Germline V gene data show CDR1 as DFQATT and CDR2 as SNEGSKA (reference sequence). The CDR3 is 11 amino acids. V lost 3 bases and J lost 4, with 4 bases in between. This CDR3 is CSARWGNTIYF. DNA of the CDR3: TGCAGTGCTAGGTGGGGAAACACCATATATTTT.

V usage is TRBV5-1 and J usage is TRBJ2-2; D possibly corresponds to TRBD1 (6 bases). The V end was cut by 2 bases, the J end by 3 bases, with 11 bases between. The germline V gene has CDR1 SGHRS and CDR2 YFSETQ. The CDR3 is made up of 15 amino acids. The CDR3 here is CASSLHRVDTGELFF. The CDR3 DNA reads as TGCGCCAGCAGCTTACACAGGGTGGACACCGGGGAGCTGTTTTTT.

Regarding this clone: This specimen includes other DNA sequences encoding the same CDR3. The gene calls are TRBV30 and TRBJ1-3, with unresolved D. The CDR3 length is 13 residues. The V gene's germline CDR1 is GTSNPN and CDR2 SVGIG (reference sequence). V was shortened by 5 bases and J by 4 bases, with 12 bases between the two germline ends. CDR3 sequence: CAWSPGSGNTIYF. The CDR3, as DNA: TGTGCCTGGTCCCCCGGATCCGGAAACACCATATATTTT.

This chain links TRBV18 with TRBJ2-5, with 13 bases matching TRBD2. The germline V gene encodes CDR1 KGHSH and CDR2 LQKENI. The CDR3 contains 13 residues. V lost 5 bases to trimming and J lost 7 bases; unmatched junction nucleotides: 1. The CDR3 DNA is TGTGCCAGCTCAACTAGCGGGGGGGCGACCCAGTACTTC. Translated: CASSTSGGATQYF.

This clone appeared a few times. The V call is TRBV4-2, the J call TRBJ1-1, with D perhaps matching TRBD1 (6 bases). From germline, CDR1 is LGHNA and CDR2 YNFKEQ. The CDR3 runs 14 residues. The V end was cut by 2 bases, the J end by 2 bases, with 9 bases between. The CDR3: CASSQTGTNTEAFF. CDR3 nucleotide sequence: TGTGCCAGCAGCCAAACCGGGACAAACACTGAAGCTTTCTTT.

The CDR3 protein is CASSLTPPGASDTQYF. DNA of the CDR3: TGTGCCAGCTCACTCACACCCCCGGGGGCCTCAGATACGCAGTATTTT. The chain couples TRBV18 to TRBJ2-3; TRBD1 or TRBD2 may be the D gene (6 bases each). Trimming took 4 bases from V and 4 from J, leaving 18 bases between them. The CDR3 is made up of 16 amino acids. Germline V lookup: CDR1 KGHSH, CDR2 LQKENI.

This clone has a single count. The J gene is TRBJ2-7, the V gene TRBV7-9; the D is unclear. Germline V lookup: CDR1 SEHNR, CDR2 FQNEAQ (reference sequence). The CDR3 has 12 residues. V was cut by 3 bases and J by 4 bases, with 7 bases left in between. The CDR3 protein is CASSFRNYEQYV. CDR3 DNA: TGTGCCAGCAGCTTCCGGAATTACGAGCAGTACGTC.

The gene calls are TRBV24-1 and TRBJ2-3; 8 bases are a match to TRBD2. J lost 4 bases, V lost 9 bases, and 11 bases had no gene match. The CDR3 consists of 15 residues. Germline V gene sequence: CDR1 KGHDR, CDR2 SFDVKD. The CDR3 protein is CATSQPAGAADTQYF. The DNA for the CDR3 is TGTGCCACCTCACAACCAGCGGGAGCCGCAGATACGCAGTATTTT.

The chain recombines TRBV7-8 with TRBJ2-5; D tentatively reads TRBD1 or TRBD2 (5 bases each). V shed 5 bases and J shed 4 bases, with 20 bases lying between them. CDR1 is SGHVS and CDR2 is FQNEAQ in the germline V gene. The CDR3 runs 16 residues. The CDR3 sequence: CASSQEGWGIRETQYF. The DNA for the CDR3 is TGTGCCAGCAGCCAAGAGGGGTGGGGAATTCGAGAGACCCAGTACTTC.

The sample holds a few counts of this clone. The V gene is TRBV3-1 (or the pseudogene TRBV3-2), the J gene TRBJ2-5, with 9 bases fitting TRBD2. Germline loops: CDR1 LGHDT, CDR2 YNNKEL (reference sequence). Trimming removed 0 bases from V and 2 bases from J; junction bases left unmatched: 10. CDR3 length: 18 amino acids. The CDR3 loop reads CASSQDWVASGEQETQYF. In DNA, the CDR3 is TGTGCCAGCAGCCAAGATTGGGTGGCTAGCGGGGAACAAGAGACCCAGTACTTC.

The rearrangement joins TRBV5-4 to TRBJ2-3, with TRBD2 matching over 15 bases. Germline CDR1 reads SGHNT; CDR2 reads YYREEE (reference sequence). V gave up 5 bases and J gave up 4 bases; unmatched junction bases: 5. The CDR3 has 16 amino acids. The CDR3: CASRPGLAGGADTQYF. The DNA for the CDR3 is TGTGCCAGCAGACCTGGACTAGCGGGGGGGGCAGATACGCAGTATTTT.

This clone was counted only a few times. Written as DNA, the CDR3 is TGTGCCAGCCATGATTATCAGCCCCAGCATTTT. This translates into CASHDYQPQHF. J is TRBJ1-5 and V is TRBV6-5; D remains ambiguous. The CDR3 is 11 amino acids. V was shortened by 8 bases and J by 5 bases, with 7 bases between the two germline ends. Germline V CDR1 and CDR2: MNHEY, SVGAGI.

J is TRBJ2-7 and V is TRBV6-5, with a tentative D call TRBD1 (5 bases). The V end lost 2 bases, the J end lost 3 bases, and 14 bases lay between the germline ends. Germline CDR1 MNHEY, CDR2 SVGAGI. This CDR3 has 15 amino acids. DNA for the CDR3: TGTGCCAGCAGTTACCTCGCAGGGATGGGCTACGAGCAGTACTTC. The encoded protein is CASSYLAGMGYEQYF.

This rearrangement joins TRBV6-5 to TRBJ2-1, with TRBD1 identical over 9 bases. The germline V gene has CDR1 MNHEY and CDR2 SVGAGI. V was pared by 2 bases and J by 3 bases, with 2 bases of the junction left unmatched. This CDR3 is built from 15 residues. The CDR3 spells CASSYRDRVYNEQFF. The CDR3 nucleotides are TGTGCCAGCAGTTACAGGGACAGGGTCTACAATGAGCAGTTCTTC.

V and J are TRBV6-2 or TRBV6-3 and TRBJ2-3; 14 nucleotides align to TRBD2. Per germline, CDR1 MNHEY and CDR2 SVGEGT. The V and J ends lost 6 bases and 5 bases, in that order; junction bases with no gene match: 16. The length of the CDR3 is 19 residues. In DNA form, the CDR3 reads TGTGCCAGCAGCTCCTATCAATCCGGGACTAGCGGGAGAATAGATACGCAGTATTTT. It translates to CASSSYQSGTSGRIDTQYF.

The genes are TRBV7-2 and TRBJ2-1; D gene uncertain. This CDR3 is built from 13 residues. V lost 5 bases and J lost 7, with 12 bases in between. Germline assignment: CDR1 SGHTA and CDR2 FQGNSA. The CDR3 bases are TGTGCCAGCAGCCAGCACATGACGAATGAGCAGTTCTTC. Its protein is CASSQHMTNEQFF.

This clone was seen only a few times. V gene TRBV7-9 combines with J gene TRBJ1-4; perhaps TRBD1 as D (5 bases). The CDR3 has 15 amino acids. From germline, CDR1 is SEHNR and CDR2 FQNEAQ (reference sequence). V lost 5 bases, J lost 6 bases, and 16 bases lay in between. CDR3 sequence: CASSPYRREDEKLFF. The CDR3 coding sequence is TGTGCCAGCAGCCCCTACAGGAGAGAGGATGAAAAACTGTTTTTT.

The CDR3 DNA follows: TGTGCCAGTAGCGGACAGGGTTTTGACACCGGGGAGCTGTTTTTT. Protein sequence: CASSGQGFDTGELFF. The chain couples TRBV19 to TRBJ2-2; 8 bases match TRBD1. J was trimmed by 3 bases and V by 6 bases; bases with no gene match: 6. The CDR3 length is 15 residues. Germline loops: CDR1 LNHDA, CDR2 SQIVND (reference sequence). The full variable domain, rest sourced from reference TRBV19 and TRBJ2-2, is DGGITQSPKYLFRKEGQNVTLSCEQNLNHDAMYWYRQDPGQGLRLIYYSQIVNDFQKGDIAEGYSVSREKKESFPLTVTSAQKNPTAFYLCASSGQGFDTGELFFGEGSRLTVL.